These T cell receptor beta chains were read from a single sample in a study of shared clonotypes between healthy human individuals. Repertoires were generated with immunoSEQ multiplex PCR, while TCRdb's copy carries only in-frame clones and drops some. The sample contains around 500,000 clones, around four fifths of which appear only once. The sample taken for sequencing was PBMCs. The receptors were sampled from a woman aged 40 to 50 in good health. Some clones in this sample may be carry-over from other donors' samples. CDR3s include the opening cysteine and the closing phenylalanine or tryptophan. The D gene is left open where the match is weak. Expanded clones get a size class; other rows say once, few or many, or leave the size out.

cdr3_aa cdr3_nt v_call clone_size d_call j_call
CASRRGRENTEAFF TGTGCCAGCAGACGCGGCAGGGAGAACACTGAAGCTTTCTTT TRBV2 . . TRBJ1-1
CASSLTRRREKLFF TGTGCCAGCAGTTTGACACGAAGGAGGGAAAAACTGTTTTTT TRBV28 . . TRBJ1-4
CAWGQSETQYF TGTGCCTGGGGACAGTCCGAGACCCAGTACTTC TRBV30 . . TRBJ2-5
CASSRRTGPYEQYF TGTGCCAGCAGTCGGCGGACAGGGCCCTACGAGCAGTACTTC TRBV27 . TRBD1 TRBJ2-7
CSVVLAGDLGGEQYF TGCAGCGTGGTACTAGCGGGAGATCTCGGCGGCGAGCAGTACTTC TRBV29-1 . TRBD2 TRBJ2-7
CASSSTANYGYTF TGTGCCAGCAGCTCCACAGCTAACTATGGCTACACCTTC TRBV5-6 . . TRBJ1-2
CASNRDRDLANEKLFF TGTGCCAGCAACCGGGACAGGGATCTGGCTAATGAAAAACTGTTTTTT TRBV19 . TRBD1 TRBJ1-4
CASSGRVWQQPQHF TGTGCCAGCAGTGGAAGGGTCTGGCAACAGCCCCAGCATTTT TRBV6-1 . . TRBJ1-5
CASPFTAGADGYTF TGTGCCAGCCCTTTTACCGCGGGGGCGGATGGCTACACCTTC TRBV21-1 . . TRBJ1-2
CASSFIRALGVYGYTF TGTGCCAGCAGTTTCATTCGGGCTCTGGGGGTCTATGGCTACACCTTC TRBV27 . . TRBJ1-2
CASSLQAGNRSGELFF TGTGCCAGCAGCTTGCAGGCAGGTAATAGGTCCGGGGAGCTGTTTTTT TRBV5-4 . . TRBJ2-2
CASSQERHRGYTF TGCGCCAGCAGCCAAGAACGGCACCGTGGCTACACCTTC TRBV4-1 . . TRBJ1-2
CASSQDRTSYEQYF TGTGCCAGCAGCCAAGACCGGACTAGCTACGAGCAGTACTTC TRBV4-2 . TRBD2 TRBJ2-7
CASSYSPGTSNYGYTF TGTGCCAGCAGTTACTCGCCCGGGACGTCGAACTATGGCTACACCTTC TRBV6-6 . . TRBJ1-2
CASSRDRDGSYEQYF TGTGCCAGTAGTAGAGACCGGGACGGGTCCTACGAGCAGTACTTC TRBV19 once . TRBJ2-7
CASSLDGTPYPAYEQYF TGTGCCAGCAGCTTAGATGGGACACCATATCCAGCCTACGAGCAGTACTTC TRBV7-2 . . TRBJ2-7
CASTDLAGVETQYF TGTGCCAGCACTGACCTAGCGGGAGTGGAGACCCAGTACTTC TRBV28 . TRBD2 TRBJ2-5
CASSLASRQETQYF TGCGCCAGCAGCTTGGCATCCAGACAAGAGACCCAGTACTTC TRBV5-1 . . TRBJ2-5
CASSQATGGSGELFF TGTGCCAGCAGCCAAGCCACGGGAGGATCCGGGGAGCTGTTTTTT TRBV4-2 . TRBD2 TRBJ2-2
CASSSGGWAGGTSDTQYF TGCGCCAGCAGCTCCGGAGGGTGGGCGGGAGGTACTTCGGATACGCAGTATTTT TRBV5-1 . TRBD2 TRBJ2-3
CASSQVQRPDYGYTF TGCGCCAGCAGCCAAGTACAACGGCCGGACTATGGCTACACCTTC TRBV4-1 few . TRBJ1-2
CASSLVTAPRYEQFF TGTGCCAGCAGCTTGGTGACTGCCCCCCGGTATGAGCAGTTCTTC TRBV5-6 . . TRBJ2-1
CASSEAEPGLADYNEQFF TGTGCCAGCAGTGAAGCGGAACCGGGACTAGCAGACTACAATGAGCAGTTCTTC TRBV6-1 . TRBD2 TRBJ2-1
CASSFTARRGTEAFF TGTGCCAGCAGCTTCACGGCCCGGCGGGGTACTGAAGCTTTCTTT TRBV28 . . TRBJ1-1
CASSLGRRYGYTF TGTGCCAGCAGTTTGGGTCGACGGTACGGCTACACCTTC TRBV28 . . TRBJ1-2
CASSIRFAGGPKEEQFF TGTGCCAGTAGTATTCGTTTTGCGGGAGGGCCTAAGGAAGAGCAGTTCTTC TRBV19 . TRBD2 TRBJ2-1
CASSLMTGLAGLATDTQYF TGTGCCAGCAGCTTAATGACGGGACTAGCGGGACTCGCCACAGATACGCAGTATTTT TRBV11-2 . TRBD2 TRBJ2-3
CASSLVDRPNEKLFF TGTGCCAGCAGCTTAGTGGACAGACCTAATGAAAAACTGTTTTTT TRBV7-6 . . TRBJ1-4
CASSLSPGLSGANVLTF TGTGCCAGCAGCTTAAGTCCCGGACTCTCTGGGGCCAACGTCCTGACTTTC TRBV7-9 . . TRBJ2-6
CAWSAQRTFGTGATAGANVLTF TGTGCCTGGAGTGCCCAAAGGACTTTTGGGACAGGGGCGACGGCTGGGGCCAACGTCCTGACTTTC TRBV30 . TRBD1 TRBJ2-6
CAWSDGGYGYTF TGTGCCTGGAGTGACGGCGGCTATGGCTACACCTTC TRBV30 . . TRBJ1-2
CASDREAKGYTF TGTGCCTCAGACAGGGAGGCAAAGGGCTACACCTTC TRBV30 . TRBD1 TRBJ1-2
CASAFQSSYEQYF TGTGCCAGCGCCTTCCAGAGCTCCTACGAGCAGTACTTC TRBV5-8 . . TRBJ2-7
CASRGSAEAFF TGCGCCAGCAGGGGGTCCGCTGAAGCTTTCTTT TRBV5-1 few . TRBJ1-1
CASSTASRGTEAFF TGTGCCAGCAGTACGGCCAGCCGGGGTACTGAAGCTTTCTTT TRBV2 . . TRBJ1-1
CASSVAWGITDTQYF TGTGCCAGCAGCGTAGCTTGGGGGATCACAGATACGCAGTATTTT TRBV9 . . TRBJ2-3
CASSYTDTQYF TGTGCCAGCAGTTATACAGATACGCAGTATTTT TRBV28 . . TRBJ2-3
CASSEYPWTGGFEGNEQYF TGTGCCAGCTCAGAGTATCCTTGGACAGGGGGTTTTGAGGGGAACGAGCAGTACTTC TRBV18 . TRBD1 TRBJ2-7
CASGPPSSEAFF TGTGCCAGCGGACCGCCTAGCAGTGAAGCTTTCTTT TRBV9 . . TRBJ1-1
CASSSGAGDYNEQFF TGTGCCAGCAGTTCAGGGGCAGGTGACTACAATGAGCAGTTCTTC TRBV28 few . TRBJ2-1
CASSEQDYQETQYF TGTGCCAGCAGCGAACAGGATTACCAAGAGACCCAGTACTTC TRBV7-8 many . TRBJ2-5
CASRQDTEAFF TGTGCCAGCCGCCAGGACACTGAAGCTTTCTTT TRBV25-1 . . TRBJ1-1
CASSLGAAGFTGELFF TGTGCCAGTAGTCTCGGAGCCGCGGGTTTCACCGGGGAGCTGTTTTTT TRBV19 . . TRBJ2-2
CADPRIGPNTGELFF TGTGCCGACCCTCGGATAGGCCCGAACACCGGGGAGCTGTTTTTT TRBV10-3 . . TRBJ2-2
CASSPPSRETQYF TGTGCCAGCTCACCACCGTCCAGAGAGACCCAGTACTTC TRBV18 . . TRBJ2-5
CASSYSYGELFF TGTGCCAGCAGTTACTCGTACGGGGAGCTGTTTTTT TRBV6-5 . . TRBJ2-2
CASRSGNTIYF TGTGCCAGCCGCTCTGGAAACACCATATATTTT TRBV7-2 . . TRBJ1-3
CASMPGFDVANTEAFF TGCGCCAGCATGCCAGGTTTCGACGTCGCGAACACTGAAGCTTTCTTT TRBV4-1 . . TRBJ1-1
CASSRVRGTEAFF TGTGCCAGCAGCCGGGTCCGGGGCACTGAAGCTTTCTTT TRBV7-2 . . TRBJ1-1
CASSWAGGATYNEQFF TGCGCCAGCAGCTGGGCGGGCGGGGCCACCTACAATGAGCAGTTCTTC TRBV5-1 . . TRBJ2-1